The clone carrying this T cell receptor (beta chain) was counted a single time. The data were obtained in a study of T cell changes during pregnancy in multiple sclerosis. The CDR3 extends over 14 amino acids. The germline CDR1 and CDR2 sequences are ENHRY and SYGVKD. With 6 bases removed from V and 2 bases from J, the gap between germline ends came to 11 bases. Repertoires were generated with immunoSEQ multiplex PCR, while TCRdb's copy carries only in-frame clones and drops some. The sample yields some 67,000 clones, more than 90% seen once. The TCR comes from a female donor with multiple sclerosis, enrolled in a pregnancy study. The source was peripheral blood, collected in the first trimester of pregnancy. The genes are TRBV10-3 and TRBJ1-5, with D possibly being TRBD1 (5 bases). CDR3 protein: CAISPEQGNQPQHF. In DNA form, the CDR3 reads TGTGCCATCAGCCCCGAACAGGGCAATCAGCCCCAGCATTTT.